This TCR beta chain was captured in a study of shared clonotypes between healthy human individuals. CDR1 SGHRS and CDR2 YFSETQ come from the germline V gene. V was clipped by 0 bases and J by 2 bases; unmatched bases: 7. This CDR3 has 16 amino acids. Measured with immunoSEQ multiplex PCR; TCRdb has only the in-frame clones, and not every one. The table has over 2 million clones, about 94% seen once. Positive CCR7 selection of CD45RO-negative cells yielded the naive CD8 cells, and terminally differentiated effector memory CD45RA+ cells were excluded. The genes are TRBV5-1 and TRBJ2-7, with 8 bases lining up with TRBD1. Sequencing was done on a sample of naive CD8+ T cells sorted from blood. This receptor was identified in a man younger than 35 in good health. In nucleotides, the CDR3 is TGCGCCAGCAGCTTGGCCACAGGGGGATCCACCTACGAGCAGTACTTC. This gives the protein CASSLATGGSTYEQYF.